This T cell receptor (beta chain) was sequenced during a study of cytomegalovirus exposure and HLA in healthy donors (dated by TCRdb to the late 2010s). Regarding the complete study: An earlier analysis of approximately 640 of the donors reported 250 to 300 Gb of sequence data and more than 90 million unique TCR beta sequences from roughly 200 million T cells. Approximately 310 gigabases of sequencing data and approximately 84 million unique TCR sequences were included in an early release covering around 650 HLA-typed donors. Among the roughly 410 genotyped donors, about 83% belonged to the genetic ancestry cluster associated with self-reported Caucasian donors. The study was designed to test whether signatures of past pathogen exposure could be identified by cataloging public T cell receptors. The study profiled the T cell repertoires of more than 500 subjects by immunosequencing and related them to cytomegalovirus serostatus. A separate validation cohort of 100 to 150 different subjects was used in addition to the roughly 670-subject first cohort. The study combined high-throughput TCR immunosequencing, statistical association of individual TCRs with disease status, and machine learning to predict cytomegalovirus infection status. To study patterns of TCR occurrence, a later analysis re-analyzed previously published TCR beta repertoires from several hundred donors and added high-resolution HLA genotyping. Rather than drawing on any new phenotypic data, the later analysis identified candidate immune exposures from TCR beta sequences and the way those sequences occurred across donors. An earlier analysis of nearly 600 of the donors applied high-throughput TCR beta sequencing to assess whether each TCR beta V gene segment acted as functional or pseudogenic. Alongside the repertoire data, information on donor age, sex, ethnicity and CMV serostatus was compiled. A later genetic analysis used genome-wide SNP genotypes for about 55% of the 666 donors, treating that subset as a discovery cohort. Every discovery cohort repertoire had been produced on one sequencing platform. HLA typing included class I and class II loci at four-digit resolution. The number of typed donors differed by locus: roughly 629-640 for A, B, C, DRB1 and DQB1; approximately 520 for DQA1; approximately 610 for DPA1; and roughly 490 for DPB1. Roughly 5 DR-DQ haplotypes were treated as single units for association and clustering because of strong linkage in the cohort. Among some 400 genotyped donors of the cohort, an average of roughly 230,000 unique TCR beta nucleotide sequences was sequenced per donor, of which roughly 18% were non-productive. Summary of the overall study and its limitations: When HLA alleles, especially DR and DQ, strongly co-occurred, attributing TCR associations to individual alleles was difficult. Linkage disequilibrium might explain the correlated functional status among segregating V segments, but an unknown experimental factor could not be ruled out. The authors suggested that the approach could potentially be generalized to other disease states and immunological phenotypes. The presence/absence analyses assumed that sequencing depth was roughly uniform across donors, and that assumption may not be true. A later analysis reported that several top co-occurrence clusters appeared linked to parvovirus B19, influenza, CMV and Epstein-Barr virus. Because counts were too low, roughly 17 rarely observed V segments, including chromosome 9 orphons, were left out of the earlier analysis of over 550 of the donors. A later analysis found that TCR association rates varied across HLA loci, with DRB1 alleles showing the most associated TCRs and HLA-C alleles the fewest. HLA typing was unavailable for some donors at each locus, so association tests used only the typed subset. In the study, 164 TCR beta chains were listed as associated with cytomegalovirus. A further reported finding was that TCR beta sequences accurately predicted the HLA-A and HLA-B alleles for most subjects in the first cohort. Broadly in line with IMGT annotations, most TCR beta V segments showed up in productive rearrangements about 87% or about 30% of the time in an earlier analysis of several hundred of the donors. Only TCR beta chains were sequenced in this cohort, and the absence of alpha or paired-chain data limited detectable features. Immune exposure information for the cohort was limited to CMV serostatus. Some IMGT-functional V segments, including TRBV6-2 and TRBV6-3, could not be told apart with the 87-base-pair reads, so those segments were excluded. A later genetic analysis reported fewer N-insertions in productive TCRs among donors in an Asian-associated ancestry cluster than the 666-donor mean. A later analysis found that most CMV-associated TCR beta chains appeared HLA-restricted, with HLA associations seemingly driven largely by CMV exposure. In both the original and validation cohorts, the classifier was reported to diagnose cytomegalovirus status with high specificity and sensitivity. V-gene and J-gene trimming of TCR beta chains was associated with a missense DCLRE1C variant in a later genetic analysis, and the association was replicated in an independent cohort. In a later analysis, HLA-associated TCR beta chains showed more clonal expansion and lower generation probabilities than non-associated chains that were equally common. Most TCR sequences were seen in very few donors, while some public TCRs were found in many individuals. A later analysis associated 16,951 TCR beta sequences with specific HLA alleles at a false discovery rate of 0.05. In vitro tests confirmed that a few of the cytomegalovirus-associated TCR beta chains recognize cytomegalovirus antigens. A cluster of highly shared sequence variants was judged likely to be a technical artifact of the sequencing pipeline.

V loses 8 bases at its end and J loses 7 bases; junction bases beyond the gene matches: 8. CDR1 and CDR2 (MNHEY, SVGAGI) derive from the germline V gene. Including the terminal cysteine and phenylalanine, the CDR3 comprises 13 residues. The DNA shown is the 39-base CDR3, in frame from base 1. The cohort consisted of hundreds of healthy bone marrow donors. Cohort members were all nominally healthy when sampled, although unrecorded immune exposures were likely present. The donor was CMV seropositive and was included in the group of 290 or so seropositive cohort members. Each donor provided a peripheral blood sample, and peripheral blood mononuclear cells were used for TCR beta sequencing. Genomic DNA was extracted from the blood cell samples with the Qiagen DNeasy Blood Extraction Kit. To prepare the library, the immunoSEQ multiplex PCR assay was applied. For the multiplex PCR, a mixture combining 60 forward primers for TCR Vbeta segments and 13 reverse primers for TCR Jbeta segments was used. Amplification of the CDR3 region of rearranged TCR beta genes was performed with a multiplex PCR assay on genomic DNA. The amplified TCR beta libraries were sequenced on the Illumina HiSeq System as 87-base-pair reads. Regarding the original processing steps: A later analysis counted tens of millions of unique TCR beta chains across the 700 or so repertoires, and roughly 10 million of these chains were shared by at least two donors. A nearest-neighbor algorithm error-corrected the raw reads and collapsed the reads into unique sequences, merging closely related sequences to remove PCR and sequencing errors. To assign V, D and J gene segments, CDR3 sequences were aligned to IMGT reference sequences. For a sequence to be retained, a match of at least six nucleotides to both a V gene segment and a J gene segment was required. A rearrangement counted as productive if the CDR3 had no stop codons and remained in frame with V and J, and every other rearrangement counted as non-productive. CDR3 was defined according to IMGT convention as the region running from the second conserved V-encoded cysteine to the conserved J-encoded phenylalanine. Sequences without an unambiguous match to a single V gene segment were excluded from the earlier analysis of about 630 of the donors. In an earlier analysis of approximately 500 of the donors, a V segment was called functional when productive rearrangements were above 56.7%, and segregating when the standard deviation between donors exceeded 5%. A statistical classification framework was developed to diagnose cytomegalovirus status using the catalog of TCR beta chain sequences. In a later analysis, V and J genes were assigned by comparing TCR nucleotide sequences against IMGT/GENE-DB human TR gene sequences. The TCRdist pipeline was used in a later analysis to assign CDR3 sequences and most-parsimonious VDJ recombination scenarios. In a later analysis, every TCR beta chain was defined by the combination of its CDR3 amino acid sequence and its V-gene family, and reads without a unique V-gene family were dropped. As a way to deal with suspected cross-contamination and a sequencing artifact, a later analysis dropped approximately 590 nucleotide sequences that were highly shared and had low generation probability. In a later analysis, a clonal expansion index was calculated for each public chain from normalized within-repertoire ranks of inferred template counts. Generation probabilities in a later analysis came from a VDJ recombination model fitted to out-of-frame rearrangements, and those results were checked against IGoR. In a later analysis, hypergeometric tests were used to score TCR-TCR, TCR-HLA and TCR-CMV co-occurrence, with a repertoire-size bias correction applied to TCR pairs. A later analysis estimated false discovery rates by permuting HLA or CMV assignments 20 times. A later analysis grouped co-occurring TCRs with DBSCAN, adding TCRdist sequence similarity when clustering within HLA-allele-positive subsets. For co-occurrence clustering, repertoires with fewer than 30,000 or more than 120,000 public chains were excluded, along with several repertoires with anomalous nucleotide sharing. TCRdb re-hosts the immuneACCESS table, in-frame sequences only. Its copies lack some clones; in the studies checked, an unresolved V gene accounts for under half of them, and the cause for the rest is not known. V and J calls and clone size are as listed in that table; D and trimming were resolved from the DNA. For this sample there are around 250,000 clones; roughly four fifths appear just once. The ten largest clonotypes hold 8% of the sample.

This clone was seen just once. There is no known antigen for this receptor. No per-base quality is available; no much larger clone lies one base away. Sequenced: PBMCs. Recombination connected TRBV6-5 to TRBJ1-1; 9 bases in the middle match TRBD1. The origin of this receptor is a woman aged 55 to 70 in good health and CMV-seropositive. Here is the DNA: TGTGCCAGCCGGGGACAGGGAGGATTTGAAGCTTTCTTT. Translated, this gives CASRGQGGFEAFF.